This TCR beta chain was retrieved from a study of shared clonotypes between healthy human individuals. The CD4+ fraction was divided into a CD45RA+ naive subset and a CD45RA-negative memory subset. In the original processing: Quality scores were absent from the junction-only immunoSEQ sequences, so filtering differed. Profiling relied on immunoSEQ multiplex PCR, and the TCRdb table lists in-frame clones only, not all of them. The V and J calls and clone size were taken over from that table, and D and trimming were inferred from the DNA. The sample records around 1,100,000 clones, 60% to 80% being singletons. The CDR3 extends over 14 amino acids. Deletions cut 4 bases from V and 7 bases from J, with 14 bases between. Germline CDR1 and CDR2: GTSNPN and SVGIG (reference sequence).

The chain links TRBV30 to TRBJ1-6; D is perhaps TRBD1 (6 bases). The sequenced sample consisted of memory CD4+ T cells from PBMCs. Subset here: CD45RA-negative fraction. This TCR derives from a man younger than 35 in good health. Some clones in this sample may be carry-over from other donors' samples. DNA for the CDR3: TGTGCCTGGATGGGGGGGCAAGGGAATTCACCCCTCCACTTT. Residues: CAWMGGQGNSPLHF.